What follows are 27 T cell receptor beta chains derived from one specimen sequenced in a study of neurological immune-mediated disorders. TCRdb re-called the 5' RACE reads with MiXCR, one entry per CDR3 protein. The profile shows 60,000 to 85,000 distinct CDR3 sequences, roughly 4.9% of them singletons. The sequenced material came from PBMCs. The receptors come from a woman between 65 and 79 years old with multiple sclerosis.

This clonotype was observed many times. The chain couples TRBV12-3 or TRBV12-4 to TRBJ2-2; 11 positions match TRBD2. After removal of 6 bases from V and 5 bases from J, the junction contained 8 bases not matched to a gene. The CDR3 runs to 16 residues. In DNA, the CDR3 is TGTGCCAGCAGATACCCCGGGACTAGCGGTACCGGGGAGCTGTTTTTT. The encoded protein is CASRYPGTSGTGELFF.

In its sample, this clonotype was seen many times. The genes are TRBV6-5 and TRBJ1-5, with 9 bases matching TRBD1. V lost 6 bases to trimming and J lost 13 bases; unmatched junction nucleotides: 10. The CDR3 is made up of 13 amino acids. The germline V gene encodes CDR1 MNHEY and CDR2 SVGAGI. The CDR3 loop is CASSRPGTGRQHF. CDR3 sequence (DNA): TGTGCCAGCAGCCGTCCCGGGACAGGGAGGCAGCATTTT.

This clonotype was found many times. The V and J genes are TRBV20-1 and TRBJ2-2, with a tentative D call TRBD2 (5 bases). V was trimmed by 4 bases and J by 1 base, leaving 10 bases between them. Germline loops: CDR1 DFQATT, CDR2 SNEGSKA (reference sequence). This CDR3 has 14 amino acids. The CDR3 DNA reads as TGCAGTGCTACCCGCGGGCTGAACACCGGGGAGCTGTTTTTT. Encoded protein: CSATRGLNTGELFF.

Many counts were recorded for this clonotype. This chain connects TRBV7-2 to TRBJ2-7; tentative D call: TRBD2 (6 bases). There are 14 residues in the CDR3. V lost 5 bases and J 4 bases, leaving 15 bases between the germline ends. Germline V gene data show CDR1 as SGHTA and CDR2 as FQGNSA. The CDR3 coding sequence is TGTGCCAGCAGCACTTCTAGCGCCGGTTACGAGCAGTACTTC. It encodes CASSTSSAGYEQYF.

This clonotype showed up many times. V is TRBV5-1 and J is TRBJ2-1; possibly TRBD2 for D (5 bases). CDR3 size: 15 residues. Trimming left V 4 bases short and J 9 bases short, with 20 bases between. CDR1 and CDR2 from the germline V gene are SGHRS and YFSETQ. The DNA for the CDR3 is TGCGCCAGCAGCCCCGGGAAGACGCCAATCACTGAGCAGTTCTTC. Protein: CASSPGKTPITEQFF.

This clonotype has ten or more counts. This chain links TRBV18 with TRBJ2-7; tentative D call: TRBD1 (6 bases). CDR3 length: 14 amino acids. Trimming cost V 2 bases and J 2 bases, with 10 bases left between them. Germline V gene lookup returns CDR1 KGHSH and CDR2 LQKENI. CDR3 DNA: TGTGCCAGCTCACCAACAGGGATGCCCTACGAGCAGTACTTC. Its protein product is CASSPTGMPYEQYF.

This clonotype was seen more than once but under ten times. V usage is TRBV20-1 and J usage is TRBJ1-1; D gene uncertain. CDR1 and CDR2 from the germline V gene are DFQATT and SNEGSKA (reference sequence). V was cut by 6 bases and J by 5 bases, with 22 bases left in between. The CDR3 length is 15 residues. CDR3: CSALVGVGRRTEAFF. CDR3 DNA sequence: TGCAGTGCCCTCGTGGGAGTCGGTCGTCGGACTGAAGCTTTCTTT.

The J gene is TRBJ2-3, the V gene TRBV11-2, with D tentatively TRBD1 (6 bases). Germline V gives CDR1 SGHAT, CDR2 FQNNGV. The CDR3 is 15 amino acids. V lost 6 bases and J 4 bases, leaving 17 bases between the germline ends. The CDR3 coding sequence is TGTGCCAGCAGAGATCAGGGGCTCATTTCAGATACGCAGTATTTT. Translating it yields CASRDQGLISDTQYF.

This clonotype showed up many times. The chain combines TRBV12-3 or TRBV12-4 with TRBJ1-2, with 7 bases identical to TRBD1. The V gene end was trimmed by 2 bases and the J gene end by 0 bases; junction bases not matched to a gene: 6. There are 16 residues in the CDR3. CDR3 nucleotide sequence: TGTGCCAGCAGTTTACGGGGGGGGACAGCTAACTATGGCTACACCTTC. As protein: CASSLRGGTANYGYTF.

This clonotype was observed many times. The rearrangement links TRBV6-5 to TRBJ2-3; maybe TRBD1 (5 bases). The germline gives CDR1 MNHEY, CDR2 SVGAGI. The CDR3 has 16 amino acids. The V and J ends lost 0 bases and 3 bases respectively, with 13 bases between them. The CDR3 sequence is CASSYSVGLGTDTQYF. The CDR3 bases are TGTGCCAGCAGTTACTCGGTGGGGCTTGGGACAGATACGCAGTATTTT.

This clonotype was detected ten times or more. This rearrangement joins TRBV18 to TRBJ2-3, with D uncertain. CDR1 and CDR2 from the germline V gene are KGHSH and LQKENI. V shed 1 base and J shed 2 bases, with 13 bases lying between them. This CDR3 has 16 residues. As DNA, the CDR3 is TGTGCCAGCTCACCACAAAAAGGATATACCACAGATACGCAGTATTTT. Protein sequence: CASSPQKGYTTDTQYF. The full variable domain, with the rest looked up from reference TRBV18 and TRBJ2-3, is NAGVMQNPRHLVRRRGQEARLRCSPMKGHSHVYWYRQLPEEGLKFMVYLQKENIIDESGMPKERFSAEFPKEGPSILRIQQVVRGDSAAYFCASSPQKGYTTDTQYFGPGTRLTVL.

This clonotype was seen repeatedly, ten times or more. The CDR3 DNA reads TGTGCCAGCAGCTCCCGGGACAGCTCCTACGAGCAGTACTTC. Translating it yields CASSSRDSSYEQYF. The chain carries TRBV7-2 and TRBJ2-7; TRBD1 agrees at 7 bases. The CDR3 is 14 residues long. Germline V gene data show CDR1 as SGHTA and CDR2 as FQGNSA. V shed 4 bases, J shed 0 bases, and the junction held 3 bases outside the gene matches.

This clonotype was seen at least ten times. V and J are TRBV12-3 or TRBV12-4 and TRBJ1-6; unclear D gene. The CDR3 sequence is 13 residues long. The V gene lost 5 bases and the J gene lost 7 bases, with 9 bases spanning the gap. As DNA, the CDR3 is TGTGCCAGCAGTCCACGGCCAAATTCACCCCTCCACTTT. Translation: CASSPRPNSPLHF.

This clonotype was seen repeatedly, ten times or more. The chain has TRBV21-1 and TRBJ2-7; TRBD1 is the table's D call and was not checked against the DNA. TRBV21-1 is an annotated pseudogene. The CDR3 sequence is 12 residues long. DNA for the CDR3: TGTGCCAGCAACCCTGGTGGGTACGAGCAGTACTTC. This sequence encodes CASNPGGYEQYF.

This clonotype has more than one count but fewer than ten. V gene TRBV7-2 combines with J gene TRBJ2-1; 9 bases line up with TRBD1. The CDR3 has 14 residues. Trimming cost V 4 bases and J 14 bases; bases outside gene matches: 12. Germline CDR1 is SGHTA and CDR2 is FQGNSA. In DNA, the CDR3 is TGTGCCAGCAGCTCACGGGACAGGGTTAAGTCGGAGTTCTTC. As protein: CASSSRDRVKSEFF.

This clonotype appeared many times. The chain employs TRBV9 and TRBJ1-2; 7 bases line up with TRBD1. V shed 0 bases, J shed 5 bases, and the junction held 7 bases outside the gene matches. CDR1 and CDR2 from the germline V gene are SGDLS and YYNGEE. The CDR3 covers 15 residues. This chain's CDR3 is CASSVALGTAYGYTF. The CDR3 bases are TGTGCCAGCAGCGTAGCCCTCGGGACAGCATATGGCTACACCTTC.

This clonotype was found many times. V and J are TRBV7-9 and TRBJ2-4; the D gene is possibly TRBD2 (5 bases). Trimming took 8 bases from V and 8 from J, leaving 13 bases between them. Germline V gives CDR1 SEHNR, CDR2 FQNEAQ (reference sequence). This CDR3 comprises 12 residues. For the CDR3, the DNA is TGTGCCAGCCACCGGGGTGGTGACATTCAGTACTTC. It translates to CASHRGGDIQYF.

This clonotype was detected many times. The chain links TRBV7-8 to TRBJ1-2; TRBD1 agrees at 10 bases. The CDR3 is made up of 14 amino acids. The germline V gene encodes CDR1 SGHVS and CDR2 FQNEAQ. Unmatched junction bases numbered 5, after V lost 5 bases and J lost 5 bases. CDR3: CASSLPGQGYGYTF. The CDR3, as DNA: TGTGCCAGCAGCCTACCGGGACAGGGGTATGGCTACACCTTC.

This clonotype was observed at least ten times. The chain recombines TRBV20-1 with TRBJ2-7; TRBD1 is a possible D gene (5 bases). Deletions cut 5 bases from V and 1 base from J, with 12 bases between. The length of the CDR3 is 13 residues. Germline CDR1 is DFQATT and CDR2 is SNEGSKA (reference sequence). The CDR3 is CSALGPASYEQYF. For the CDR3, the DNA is TGCAGTGCTCTGGGGCCTGCGTCCTACGAGCAGTACTTC.

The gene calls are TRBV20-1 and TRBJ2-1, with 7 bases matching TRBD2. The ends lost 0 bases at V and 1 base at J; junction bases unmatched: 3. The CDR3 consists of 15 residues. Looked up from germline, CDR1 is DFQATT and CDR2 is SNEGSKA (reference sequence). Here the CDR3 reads CSAREDGRSYNEQFF. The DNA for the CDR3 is TGCAGTGCTAGAGAGGACGGGAGGTCCTACAATGAGCAGTTCTTC.

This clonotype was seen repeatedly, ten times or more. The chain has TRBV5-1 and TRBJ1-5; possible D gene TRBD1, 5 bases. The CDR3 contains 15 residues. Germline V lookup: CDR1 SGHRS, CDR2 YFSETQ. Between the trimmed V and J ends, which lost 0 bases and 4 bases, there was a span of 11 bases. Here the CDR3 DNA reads TGCGCCAGCAGCTTGGATTCAACAGGTAATCAGCCCCAGCATTTT. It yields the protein CASSLDSTGNQPQHF.

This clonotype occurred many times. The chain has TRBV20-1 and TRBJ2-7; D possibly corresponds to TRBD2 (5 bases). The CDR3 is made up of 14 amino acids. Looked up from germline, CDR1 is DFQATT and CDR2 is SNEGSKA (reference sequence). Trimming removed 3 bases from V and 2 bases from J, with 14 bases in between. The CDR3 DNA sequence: TGCAGTGCTAGTCTCCGCGGGTCGACCTACGAGCAGTACTTC. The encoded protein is CSASLRGSTYEQYF.

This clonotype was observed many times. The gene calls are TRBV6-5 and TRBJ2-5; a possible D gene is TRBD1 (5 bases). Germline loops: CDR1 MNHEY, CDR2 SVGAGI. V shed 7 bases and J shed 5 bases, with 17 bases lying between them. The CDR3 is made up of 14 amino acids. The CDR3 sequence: CASNQGLRSETQYF. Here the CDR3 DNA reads TGTGCCAGCAACCAGGGTTTGAGGTCGGAGACCCAGTACTTC.

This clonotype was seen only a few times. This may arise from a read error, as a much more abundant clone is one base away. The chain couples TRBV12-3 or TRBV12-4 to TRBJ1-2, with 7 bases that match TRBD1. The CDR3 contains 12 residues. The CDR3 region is CDSSTGALGYTF. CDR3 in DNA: TGTGACAGCAGCACAGGGGCCCTTGGCTACACCTTC.

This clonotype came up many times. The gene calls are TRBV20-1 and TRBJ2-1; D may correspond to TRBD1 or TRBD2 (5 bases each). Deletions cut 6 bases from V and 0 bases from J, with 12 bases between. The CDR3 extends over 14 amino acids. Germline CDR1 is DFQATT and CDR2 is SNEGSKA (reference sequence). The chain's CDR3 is CSAKPGSSYNEQFF. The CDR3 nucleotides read TGCAGTGCCAAACCAGGGAGCTCCTACAATGAGCAGTTCTTC.

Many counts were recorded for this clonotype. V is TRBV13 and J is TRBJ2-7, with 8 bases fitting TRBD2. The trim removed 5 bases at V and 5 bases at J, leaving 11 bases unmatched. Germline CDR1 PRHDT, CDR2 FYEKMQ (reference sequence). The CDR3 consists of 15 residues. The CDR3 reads CASSQEGSGTNEQYF. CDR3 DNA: TGTGCCAGCAGCCAAGAGGGTAGCGGGACTAACGAGCAGTACTTC. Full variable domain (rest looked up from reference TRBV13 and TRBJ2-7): AAGVIQSPRHLIKEKRETATLKCYPIPRHDTVYWYQQGPGQDPQFLISFYEKMQSDKGSIPDRFSAQQFSDYHSELNMSSLELGDSALYFCASSQEGSGTNEQYFGPGTRLTVT.

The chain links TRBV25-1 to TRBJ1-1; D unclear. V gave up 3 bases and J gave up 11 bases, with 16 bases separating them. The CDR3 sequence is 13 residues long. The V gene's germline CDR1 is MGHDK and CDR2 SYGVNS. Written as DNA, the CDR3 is TGTGCCAGCAGTGACCGGACCCAAACCTCGGCTTTCTTT. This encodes CASSDRTQTSAFF.